A selection of T cell receptor beta chains follows, all from one sample in a study of healthy donors' naive CD4 and CD8 T cells. MiXCR was run by TCRdb on the reads, yielding one entry per CDR3 protein. Of about 180,000 distinct CDR3 sequences in the sample, about 76% were seen once. The sequenced sample consisted of naive CD4+ and CD8+ T cells sorted from blood, pooled from several donors. The receptors shown here come from a pool of human donors in good health; the sample pools cells from several healthy donors. The CDR3 runs from the conserved cysteine through the conserved F or W. Fields, in order: J gene, V gene, CDR3 protein.

J: TRBJ1-1
V: TRBV5-4
CDR3: CASSLGTGGSTTEAFF

J: TRBJ1-1
V: TRBV5-5
CDR3: CASSWSSAGNTEAFF

J: TRBJ2-1
V: TRBV18
CDR3: CASSLPGLAGGHEQFF

J: TRBJ2-3
V: TRBV6-5
CDR3: CASSYSPDIRTDTQYF

J: TRBJ2-7
V: TRBV5-1
CDR3: CASSLAGSGVYKQYF

J: TRBJ2-1
V: TRBV20-1
CDR3: CSAPGTETYNEQFF

J: TRBJ2-5
V: TRBV27
CDR3: CASSFDRGTQETQYF

J: TRBJ2-1
V: TRBV5-4
CDR3: CASSSGLANEQFF

J: TRBJ2-5
V: TRBV27
CDR3: CASSLDGAAQYF

J: TRBJ1-1
V: TRBV29-1
CDR3: CSTSGGNTEAFF

J: TRBJ2-7
V: TRBV11-1
CDR3: CASSLPSGRALGYEQYF

J: TRBJ1-2
V: TRBV19
CDR3: CASRYAGPINYGYTF

J: TRBJ2-3
V: TRBV19
CDR3: CASSIDDYWGTQYF

J: TRBJ1-1
V: TRBV6-2/TRBV6-3
CDR3: CASSLVSLNTEAFF